The 12 T cell receptor beta chains below were found in one sample sequenced in a study of type 1 regulatory T cells. Using its own MiXCR run on the reads, TCRdb lists one record per CDR3 protein. The table shows about 18,000 distinct CDR3 sequences, with roughly a tenth occurring only once. The source material was CD4+ T cells, either the whole sample or a sorted fraction (not recorded which). These receptors were obtained from a human donor in good health.

The sample holds many counts of this clonotype. The rearrangement joins TRBV29-1 to TRBJ2-5; a weak D match, TRBD1 (7 bases). Trimming took off 2 bases at V and 7 bases at J, with 11 bases between the two ends. The CDR3 has 12 amino acids. CDR1 is SQVTM, CDR2 ANQGSEA, per germline. The CDR3 loop is CSVERQGGTQYF. DNA of the CDR3: TGCAGCGTTGAACGGCAGGGGGGGACCCAGTACTTC.

The table lists this clonotype with many counts. This chain links TRBV5-1 with TRBJ1-2, with D perhaps TRBD1 (6 bases). Trimming removed 4 bases from V and 3 bases from J, with 22 bases in between. Germline V gene data show CDR1 as SGHRS and CDR2 as YFSETQ. The CDR3 is 17 residues long. The CDR3 loop is CASSPSTGGAWDYGYTF. CDR3 coding DNA: TGCGCCAGCAGCCCATCGACAGGAGGGGCCTGGGACTATGGCTACACCTTC.

This clonotype was counted ten times or more. The chain joins TRBV5-1 to TRBJ2-6, with 7 bases that match TRBD2. J lost 0 bases, V lost 7 bases, and 4 bases had no gene match. Germline V lookup: CDR1 SGHRS, CDR2 YFSETQ. This CDR3 has 15 residues. CDR3 DNA: TGCGCCAGCGCGGGGGAAGTCTCTGGGGCCAACGTCCTGACTTTC. This sequence encodes CASAGEVSGANVLTF.

This clonotype was observed at least ten times. The rearrangement links TRBV3-1 to TRBJ1-6; D is unresolved. Germline V gene data show CDR1 as LGHDT and CDR2 as YNNKEL (reference sequence). The V end was cut by 2 bases, the J end by 5 bases, with 10 bases between. The length of the CDR3 is 15 residues. The CDR3 nucleotides are TGTGCCAGCAGCCAAAGGTCCAGAGATAATTCACCCCTCCACTTT. The encoded protein is CASSQRSRDNSPLHF.

This clonotype was seen at least ten times. V gene TRBV20-1 combines with J gene TRBJ2-5, with 12 bases matching TRBD2. Germline assignment: CDR1 DFQATT and CDR2 SNEGSKA (reference sequence). The CDR3 length is 14 residues. V was pared by 3 bases and J by 5 bases, with 4 bases of the junction left unmatched. CDR3 bases: TGCAGTGCTAGGTTGCTAGCGGGAGGGGAGACCCAGTACTTC. Translating gives CSARLLAGGETQYF.

This clonotype was seen repeatedly, ten times or more. This chain joins TRBV20-1 and TRBJ1-1; a weak D match, TRBD1 (5 bases). Trimming cost V 3 bases and J 4 bases, with 12 bases left between them. The germline CDR1 and CDR2 sequences are DFQATT and SNEGSKA (reference sequence). The CDR3 runs to 13 residues. The CDR3 DNA reads as TGCAGTGCTAGTCCCGGGAGGGGCACTGAAGCTTTCTTT. Its translation: CSASPGRGTEAFF.

This clonotype was observed at least ten times. This chain connects TRBV12-3 or TRBV12-4 to TRBJ2-7; tentatively, D is TRBD1 (6 bases). CDR3 length: 15 amino acids. V was pared by 4 bases and J by 0 bases, with 13 bases between. The DNA for the CDR3 is TGTGCCAGCAGTTCCTGGACAGAGAGCTCCTACGAGCAGTACTTC. It yields the protein CASSSWTESSYEQYF.

This clonotype has a handful of counts. The J gene is TRBJ1-1, the V gene TRBV30, with D uncertain. V was trimmed by 4 bases and J by 1 base, leaving 10 bases between them. CDR3 length: 13 residues. Germline V lookup: CDR1 GTSNPN, CDR2 SVGIG (reference sequence). The CDR3 protein is CAWTGGRNTEAFF. CDR3 DNA: TGTGCCTGGACGGGCGGGAGGAACACTGAAGCTTTCTTT. The whole variable domain, remainder taken from reference TRBV30 and TRBJ1-1, is SQTIHQWPATLVQPVGSPLSLECTVEGTSNPNLYWYRQAAGRGLQLLFYSVGIGQISSEVPQNLSASRPQDRQFILSSKKLLLSDSGFYLCAWTGGRNTEAFFGQGTRLTVV.

This clonotype appeared a few times. The rearrangement uses TRBV19 and TRBJ1-1, with TRBD1 matching 8 bases. The CDR3 runs to 14 residues. After removal of 5 bases from V and 0 bases from J, the junction contained 2 bases not matched to a gene. The germline CDR1 and CDR2 sequences are LNHDA and SQIVND (reference sequence). The CDR3 DNA reads as TGTGCCAGTAGTTGGACAGGGTTGAACACTGAAGCTTTCTTT. It yields the protein CASSWTGLNTEAFF.

This clonotype was recorded once. A much larger clonotype is one base distant, so this may be a read error. The rearrangement joins TRBV28 to TRBJ1-5, with unresolved D. Per germline, CDR1 MDHEN and CDR2 SYDVKM. The CDR3 covers 12 residues. The germline V and J ends were trimmed by 10 bases and 5 bases, with 12 bases remaining between them. CDR3 in DNA: TGTGCCAACTTCGTCGGCGATCAGCCCCAGCATTTT. It translates to CANFVGDQPQHF.

This clonotype was found many times. The rearrangement joins TRBV4-2 to TRBJ2-3; D is undetermined. Germline V lookup: CDR1 LGHNA, CDR2 YNFKEQ. This CDR3 spans 15 amino acids. V gave up 0 bases and J gave up 11 bases, with 18 bases separating them. The CDR3: CASSQDSSAGLGQYF. DNA for the CDR3: TGTGCCAGCAGCCAAGATTCAAGCGCAGGTCTAGGGCAGTATTTT.

This clonotype has at least ten counts. The V and J genes are TRBV12-3 or TRBV12-4 and TRBJ2-1, with 9 bases that match TRBD2. The ends lost 6 bases at V and 7 bases at J; junction bases unmatched: 10. CDR3 length: 15 residues. The CDR3 DNA follows: TGTGCCAGCAGCCGTGCCGCTAGCGGGAAGAATGAGCAGTTCTTC. It yields the protein CASSRAASGKNEQFF.